Sequencing of this TCR beta chain was carried out in a study of cytomegalovirus exposure and HLA in healthy donors. The CDR3 is made up of 14 amino acids. Germline V gene data show CDR1 as SGHNT and CDR2 as YYREEE (reference sequence). Trimming removed 4 bases at V and 5 bases at J, with 16 bases between. Researchers ran the PCR with 60 Vbeta and 13 Jbeta primers. Profiled with immunoSEQ multiplex PCR; TCRdb holds only in-frame clones, not every one. This sample yields about 93,000 clones, of which roughly 79% are seen a single time; roughly 0.63% belongs to the top ten. J is TRBJ2-7 and V is TRBV5-4, with D hard to call. The source of this sequence is a man aged 30 to 45 in good health and CMV-seronegative. The sequenced material came from PBMCs. CDR3 in amino acids: CASSPPNARNEQYV. CDR3 nucleotides: TGTGCCAGCAGCCCCCCGAACGCTAGGAACGAGCAGTACGTC.